The 9 T cell receptor beta chains reported below all come from one sample, sequenced in a study of cytomegalovirus exposure and HLA in healthy donors. Researchers ran the PCR with 60 Vbeta and 13 Jbeta primers. The assay was immunoSEQ multiplex PCR, and TCRdb's table has in-frame clones only and misses some. Altogether about 160,000 clones are present, over 70% being singletons, with the ten largest covering around 1.3%. Sequences were obtained from PBMCs. These receptors were obtained from a man aged 45-65 years in good health and CMV-seropositive.

CDR3 sequence (DNA): TGTGCCAGCAGTGCCCCAGGGGGTACCCCAATGAGGCAGTTCTTC. Translated, it gives CASSAPGGTPMRQFF. The chain recombines TRBV28 with TRBJ2-1, with TRBD1 identical over 7 bases. V trimming: 5 bases; J trimming: 12 bases; junction bases outside the gene matches: 16. CDR1 and CDR2 (germline): MDHEN, SYDVKM. The CDR3 covers 15 residues.

The chain employs TRBV9 and TRBJ2-2; TRBD2 matches 12 bases. Germline V gene lookup returns CDR1 SGDLS and CDR2 YYNGEE. CDR3 length equals 16 residues. V was pared by 6 bases and J by 6 bases, with 9 bases of the junction left unmatched. The CDR3 reads CASIQRGLAGSGELFF. The CDR3 nucleotides are TGTGCCAGCATCCAAAGGGGACTAGCGGGTTCCGGGGAGCTGTTTTTT.

The chain combines TRBV6-5 with TRBJ2-3, with D perhaps matching TRBD2 (5 bases). The CDR3 sequence is 14 residues long. V gave up 6 bases and J gave up 8 bases, with 18 bases separating them. CDR1 MNHEY and CDR2 SVGAGI come from the germline V gene. CDR3 coding DNA: TGTGCCAGCAGCCTTGACGCGACCGCGGGTACGCAGTATTTT. This translates into CASSLDATAGTQYF.

Only one count was recorded for this clone. The rearrangement links TRBV6-6 to TRBJ1-3, with D uncertain. V was shortened by 0 bases and J by 7 bases, with 4 bases between the two germline ends. The CDR3 runs to 12 residues. Germline V gene sequence: CDR1 MNHNY, CDR2 SVGAGI (reference sequence). The CDR3 coding sequence is TGTGCCAGCAGTTACTCAGCGAACACCATATATTTT. This encodes CASSYSANTIYF.

This chain joins TRBV18 and TRBJ2-2; 8 nucleotides align to TRBD2. The CDR3 runs to 15 residues. CDR1 and CDR2 (germline): KGHSH, LQKENI. V shed 8 bases and J 4 bases; nucleotides not matched to a gene: 9. The CDR3 DNA reads TGTGCCAGCAATCGGCAAGCGGGGGCCACCGGGGAGCTGTTTTTT. Encoded protein: CASNRQAGATGELFF.

The chain combines TRBV28 with TRBJ1-6, with 7 bases identical to TRBD1. The V gene end was trimmed by 7 bases and the J gene end by 8 bases; junction bases not matched to a gene: 11. This CDR3 region has 15 residues. The V gene's germline CDR1 is MDHEN and CDR2 SYDVKM. CDR3 in DNA: TGTGCCAGCAACAAGAGGGGGCGCGTTGATTCACCCCTCCACTTT. Its translation is CASNKRGRVDSPLHF.

The chain links TRBV5-3 to TRBJ2-1, with 8 bases lining up with TRBD1. TRBV5-3 counts as an open reading frame of uncertain function. The J segment lost 10 bases and the V segment lost 2 bases, leaving 8 bases of the junction unmatched. This CDR3 has 14 amino acids. The CDR3 DNA follows: TGTGCCAGAAGCTTCGGACAGGGTGGAGGGGAGCAGTTCTTC. Amino acids: CARSFGQGGGEQFF.

The chain links TRBV9 to TRBJ2-5; 7 nucleotides align to TRBD1. In germline, CDR1 is SGDLS, CDR2 YYNGEE. Losses at the gene ends were 2 bases for V and 1 base for J; bases not matched to a gene: 2. The CDR3 consists of 14 residues. CDR3 coding DNA: TGTGCCAGCAGCGTGGGACAGACCCAAGAGACCCAGTACTTC. Its protein is CASSVGQTQETQYF.

The rearrangement links TRBV5-1 to TRBJ1-3; TRBD1 might be the D (6 bases). CDR1 and CDR2 (germline): SGHRS, YFSETQ. This CDR3 contains 16 residues. Trimming removed 3 bases from V and 3 bases from J, with 16 bases in between. The CDR3: CASSSGEWVDGNTIYF. The CDR3 DNA reads TGCGCCAGCAGCTCAGGGGAATGGGTGGATGGAAACACCATATATTTT.